This TCR beta chain was obtained from a study of CD8+CD57+ T cells in acquired aplastic anemia (dated by TCRdb to the late 2010s). A note on the overall study: DNA extracted from sorted CD4+ and CD8+ cells had a mean of roughly 3.4 ug, with a range of roughly 0.19 to 27.4 ug. Healthy donor samples averaged roughly 9.9 million reads for CD4+ and under 14 million for CD8+ cells. Study-level results and caveats: Some 30 CD8+ CDR3 sequences were found to be shared between patients and controls, but these sequences appeared to be highly expressed in patients and within the immunodominant clones of the patients. CD8+ Simpson's diversity did not differ significantly between patients and healthy controls (P=0.060).

The study deep-sequenced TCR repertoires of sorted CD4+ and CD8+ blood T cells from severe aplastic anemia patients and healthy subjects. Ficoll-Paque density gradient centrifugation was used to isolate peripheral blood mononuclear cells. Before DNA extraction, CD4+ and CD8+ T cells were sorted by FACS or by magnetic beads. Genomic DNA served as template for TCR beta VDJ combination and CDR3 sequence profiling. An Illumina HiSeq 2000 was used for TCR repertoire sequencing. On the study's bioinformatics: Repertoires were assessed using TRBV/TRBJ rearrangement plots, CDR3 size and DJ length profiles, and Simpson's diversity index. The most abundant DNA sequence in the deep sequencing data was taken as the immunodominant clone. CDR3 amino acid sequences were screened for sharing across subjects and were compared with published repertoires and the VDJdb database. TCRdb reran the public reads through fastp at Q25 and MiXCR, keeping productive beta chains. CDR3 protein duplicates are merged, each entry listing the most common genes and DNA. The V and J calls were determined by TCRdb, not by the authors. In all, the sample holds approximately 81,000 distinct CDR3 sequences, and approximately 46% of those were seen once. The ten largest clones take up approximately 70% of the sample.

Taken from the germline V gene (reference sequence), the CDR1 and CDR2 loops are DFQATT and SNEGSKA. The CDR3 sequence holds 16 residues, the cysteine and phenylalanine included. Only the CDR3 DNA is retained, 48 bases long and in frame from the first base. V is cut by 0 bases and J by 5 bases, and the space between the germline ends is 14 bases. Worth noting for this clonotype: Which antigen it targets is not known. With a much larger clone just one base away, this may be a read error.

This clonotype was sampled from a human donor in good health, serving as a control. Recombination joined TRBV20-1 with TRBJ1-6; 5 matching bases give a weak D call of TRBD1. Sample: sorted CD4+, CD8+, or CD8+CD57+ T cells (not recorded which) from PBMCs. In nucleotides, the sequence is TGCAGTGCTAGAGAGCTGGTCCGGGGGGATAATTCACCCCTCCACTTT. This gives the protein CSARELVRGDNSPLHF.